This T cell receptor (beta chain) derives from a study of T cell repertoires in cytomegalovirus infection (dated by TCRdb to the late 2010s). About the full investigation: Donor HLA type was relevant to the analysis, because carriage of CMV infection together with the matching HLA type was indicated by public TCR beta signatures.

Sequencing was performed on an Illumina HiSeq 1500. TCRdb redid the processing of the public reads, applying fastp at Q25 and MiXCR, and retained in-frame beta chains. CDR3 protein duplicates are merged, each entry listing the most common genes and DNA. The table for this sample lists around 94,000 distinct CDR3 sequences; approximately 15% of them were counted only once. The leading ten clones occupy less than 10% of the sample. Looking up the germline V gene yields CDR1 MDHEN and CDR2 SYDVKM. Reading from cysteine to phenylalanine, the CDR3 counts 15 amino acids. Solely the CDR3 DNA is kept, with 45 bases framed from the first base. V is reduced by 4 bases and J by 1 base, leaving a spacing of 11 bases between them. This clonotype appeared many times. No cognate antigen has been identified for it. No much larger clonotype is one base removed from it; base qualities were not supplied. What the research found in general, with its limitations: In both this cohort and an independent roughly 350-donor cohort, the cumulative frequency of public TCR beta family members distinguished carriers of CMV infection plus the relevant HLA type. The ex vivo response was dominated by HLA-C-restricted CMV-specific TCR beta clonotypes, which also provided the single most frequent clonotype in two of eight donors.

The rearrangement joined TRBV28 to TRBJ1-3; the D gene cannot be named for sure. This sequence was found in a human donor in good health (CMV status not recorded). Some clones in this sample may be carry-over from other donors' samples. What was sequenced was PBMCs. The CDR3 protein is CASSSLKRSGNTIYF. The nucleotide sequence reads TGTGCCAGCAGTTCCCTTAAGAGGTCTGGAAACACCATATATTTT.